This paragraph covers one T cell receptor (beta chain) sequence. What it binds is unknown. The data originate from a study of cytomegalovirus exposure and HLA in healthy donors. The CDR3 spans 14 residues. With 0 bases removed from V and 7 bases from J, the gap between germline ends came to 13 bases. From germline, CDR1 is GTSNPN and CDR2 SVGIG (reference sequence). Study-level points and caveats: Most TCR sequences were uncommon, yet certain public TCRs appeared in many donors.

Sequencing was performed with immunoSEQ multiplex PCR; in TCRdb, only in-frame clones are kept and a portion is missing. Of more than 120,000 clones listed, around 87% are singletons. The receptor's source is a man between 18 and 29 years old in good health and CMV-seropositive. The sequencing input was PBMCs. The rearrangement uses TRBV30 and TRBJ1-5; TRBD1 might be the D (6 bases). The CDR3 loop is CAWSVAGQGQPQHF. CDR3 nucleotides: TGTGCCTGGAGTGTAGCAGGGCAGGGGCAGCCCCAGCATTTT.